The 10 T cell receptor beta chains below come from one sample, sequenced in a study of siplizumab effects on memory and regulatory T cells. This table comes from immunoSEQ multiplex PCR, and its TCRdb copy is limited to in-frame clones, with some not included. The repertoire consists of about 120,000 clones, with 80% to 95% occurring once and the leading ten covering approximately 1.2%. The sequenced sample was CD4+ T cells sorted from blood. These receptors all stem from a human donor in good health.

J is TRBJ1-2 and V is TRBV7-3; tentative D call: TRBD1 (6 bases). Germline assignment: CDR1 SGHTA and CDR2 FQGTGA. The length of the CDR3 is 14 residues. The V and J ends lost 6 bases and 6 bases respectively, with 17 bases between them. The CDR3 DNA is TGTGCCAGCAGTTCTCAAGGGGGGGCGAATGGCTACACCTTC. It encodes CASSSQGGANGYTF.

V gene TRBV27 combines with J gene TRBJ1-6; D call uncertain. The CDR3 covers 13 residues. Germline CDR1 MNHEY, CDR2 SMNVEV (reference sequence). Trimming pared 8 bases from V and 9 bases from J, leaving 14 bases between. The CDR3 nucleotides read TGTGCCAGCGGATCTCCTCTCGGTTCACCCCTCCACTTT. It translates to CASGSPLGSPLHF.

The rearrangement links TRBV5-1 to TRBJ2-7, with 8 bases aligning to TRBD2. Germline V gene data show CDR1 as SGHRS and CDR2 as YFSETQ. The length of the CDR3 is 15 residues. V lost 4 bases, J lost 4 bases, and 10 bases stayed unmatched. CDR3 sequence (DNA): TGCGCCAGCAGCCCTTCCGGTAGCGGGAAATACGAGCAGTACTTC. Translation: CASSPSGSGKYEQYF.

The rearrangement uses TRBV7-9 and TRBJ2-1; the D gene is possibly TRBD2 (7 bases). CDR1 is SEHNR, CDR2 FQNEAQ, per germline (reference sequence). This CDR3 comprises 14 residues. Trimming pared 4 bases from V and 9 bases from J, leaving 16 bases between. CDR3 sequence reads: CASSYVRGASEQFF. The CDR3 DNA sequence: TGTGCCAGCAGCTATGTTCGGGGGGCGAGTGAGCAGTTCTTC.

The rearrangement links TRBV5-4 to TRBJ1-2; 7 bases are a match to TRBD1. This CDR3 spans 15 amino acids. The V gene's germline CDR1 is SGHNT and CDR2 YYREEE (reference sequence). The junction had 7 bases not matched to a gene; V was cut back by 4 bases and J by 1 base. The CDR3 here is CASSPAGQINYGYTF. Here the CDR3 DNA reads TGTGCCAGCAGCCCCGCGGGACAGATTAACTATGGCTACACCTTC.

V usage is TRBV7-9 and J usage is TRBJ1-4; D gene ambiguous. Germline V CDR1 and CDR2: SEHNR, FQNEAQ (reference sequence). The CDR3 consists of 14 residues. V was trimmed by 5 bases and J by 4 bases, leaving 11 bases between them. The chain's CDR3 is CASSVGRRNEKLFF. The CDR3 DNA reads as TGTGCCAGCAGCGTCGGCAGACGTAATGAAAAACTGTTTTTT. Supplemented by reference TRBV7-9 and TRBJ1-4, the full variable domain reads DTGVSQNPRHKITKRGQNVTFRCDPISEHNRLYWYRQTLGQGPEFLTYFQNEAQLEKSRLLSDRFSAERPKGSFSTLEIQRTEQGDSAMYLCASSVGRRNEKLFFGSGTQLSVL.

In the case of this clone: One end of the junction varies from germline; a read error may be responsible. The chain links TRBV6-1 to TRBJ2-5; either TRBD1 or TRBD2 may supply D (5 bases each). Germline V CDR1 and CDR2: MNHNS, SASEGT. CDR3 length: 14 residues. CDR3 sequence: CASSEGGSEFGRHF. The DNA for the CDR3 is TGTGCCAGCAGTGAAGGGGGGTCCGAGTTTGGCCGACACTTC.

The rearrangement joins TRBV6-1 to TRBJ2-5; possible D gene TRBD2, 5 bases. Per germline, CDR1 MNHNS and CDR2 SASEGT. This CDR3 has 17 amino acids. The ends were cut back, 1 base at V and 5 bases at J, with 20 bases in the middle. The CDR3 is CASSEVMFGVAGETQYF. For the CDR3, the DNA is TGTGCCAGCAGTGAAGTGATGTTCGGGGTAGCTGGGGAGACCCAGTACTTC.

V usage is TRBV10-3 and J usage is TRBJ1-5; possibly TRBD1 for D (5 bases). V gave up 5 bases and J gave up 2 bases, with 16 bases separating them. This CDR3 spans 16 amino acids. Per the germline V gene, CDR1 is ENHRY and CDR2 is SYGVKD. The CDR3 reads CAISWGDHLGNQPQHF. The CDR3 region has the DNA TGTGCCATCAGTTGGGGGGATCATTTGGGCAATCAGCCCCAGCATTTT.

The gene calls are TRBV7-9 and TRBJ2-1, with 9 bases fitting TRBD1. The CDR3 spans 15 residues. Germline loops: CDR1 SEHNR, CDR2 FQNEAQ (reference sequence). J gave up 4 bases and V 8 bases, and 9 bases lay outside the gene matches. The CDR3 here is CASGDYGTGYNEQFF. Here the CDR3 DNA reads TGTGCCAGCGGAGACTACGGGACAGGGTACAATGAGCAGTTCTTC.